This is a list of T cell receptor beta chains from one sample in a study of T cell responses to AZD1222 COVID-19 vaccine. The assay was immunoSEQ multiplex PCR, and TCRdb's table has in-frame clones only and misses some. The table includes over 70,000 clones, 88% detected once. The sequencing here drew on peripheral blood, taken on day 0 of AZD1222 vaccination. These TCRs come from an adult in good health. The CDR3 runs from the conserved cysteine through the conserved F or W. Fields, in order: J gene, clone size, D gene, V gene, CDR3 protein, CDR3 DNA. A D gene is named only where the DNA matches it firmly. Rows may omit the clone size; those that give it use once, few, many or a size class.

j_call: TRBJ1-1
clone_size: NA
d_call: NA
v_call: TRBV19
cdr3_aa: CASSQGYDTEAFF
cdr3_nt: TGTGCCAGTAGTCAGGGGTATGACACTGAAGCTTTCTTT

j_call: TRBJ2-5
clone_size: NA
d_call: NA
v_call: TRBV28
cdr3_aa: CASSLSSATTKETQYF
cdr3_nt: TGTGCCAGCAGTTTGTCGAGCGCGACGACGAAAGAGACCCAGTACTTC

j_call: TRBJ1-2
clone_size: NA
d_call: NA
v_call: TRBV28
cdr3_aa: CASSSTGRANYGYTF
cdr3_nt: TGTGCCAGCAGTTCAACGGGACGGGCTAACTATGGCTACACCTTC

j_call: TRBJ2-3
clone_size: NA
d_call: NA
v_call: TRBV4-3
cdr3_aa: CASSLGGATDTQYF
cdr3_nt: TGCGCCAGCAGCCTAGGGGGAGCCACAGATACGCAGTATTTT

j_call: TRBJ1-6
clone_size: NA
d_call: NA
v_call: TRBV7-2
cdr3_aa: CASSTQGQNSPLHF
cdr3_nt: TGTGCCAGCAGCACACAGGGTCAAAATTCACCCCTCCACTTT

j_call: TRBJ2-3
clone_size: few
d_call: TRBD2
v_call: TRBV9
cdr3_aa: CASSPRLAGDTQYF
cdr3_nt: TGTGCCAGCAGCCCCCGACTAGCCGGAGATACGCAGTATTTT

j_call: TRBJ2-2
clone_size: NA
d_call: TRBD1
v_call: TRBV27
cdr3_aa: CASSDGTGGANTGELFF
cdr3_nt: TGTGCCAGCAGTGACGGGACAGGGGGTGCGAACACCGGGGAGCTGTTTTTT

j_call: TRBJ1-5
clone_size: few
d_call: NA
v_call: TRBV5-6
cdr3_aa: CASSSGLYSNQPQHF
cdr3_nt: TGTGCCAGCAGTTCTGGACTGTATAGCAATCAGCCCCAGCATTTT

j_call: TRBJ1-2
clone_size: NA
d_call: NA
v_call: TRBV28
cdr3_aa: CASSLWGEGNYGYTF
cdr3_nt: TGTGCCAGCAGTTTATGGGGAGAGGGTAACTATGGCTACACCTTC

j_call: TRBJ1-2
clone_size: NA
d_call: NA
v_call: TRBV14
cdr3_aa: CASSQATLLYGYTF
cdr3_nt: TGTGCCAGCAGCCAAGCCACACTCCTCTATGGCTACACCTTC

j_call: TRBJ2-3
clone_size: NA
d_call: TRBD2
v_call: TRBV7-8
cdr3_aa: CASSLETSGSTDTQYF
cdr3_nt: TGTGCCAGCAGCTTAGAGACTAGCGGGAGCACAGATACGCAGTATTTT

j_call: TRBJ2-3
clone_size: NA
d_call: TRBD2
v_call: TRBV14
cdr3_aa: CASSQDRGGGTDTQYF
cdr3_nt: TGTGCCAGCAGCCAAGATCGGGGGGGAGGCACAGATACGCAGTATTTT

j_call: TRBJ2-1
clone_size: few
d_call: TRBD2
v_call: TRBV11-3
cdr3_aa: CASSLGPSGYNEQFF
cdr3_nt: TGTGCCAGCAGCTTAGGTCCTAGCGGTTACAATGAGCAGTTCTTC

j_call: TRBJ1-1
clone_size: NA
d_call: NA
v_call: TRBV6-2/TRBV6-3
cdr3_aa: CASSYSLKGRDTEAFF
cdr3_nt: TGTGCCAGCAGTTACTCCCTTAAGGGAAGGGACACTGAAGCTTTCTTT

j_call: TRBJ2-5
clone_size: NA
d_call: TRBD1
v_call: TRBV6-2/TRBV6-3
cdr3_aa: CASSSYQDRRQETQYF
cdr3_nt: TGTGCCAGCAGTTCCTATCAGGACAGGCGCCAAGAGACCCAGTACTTC

j_call: TRBJ2-3
clone_size: NA
d_call: NA
v_call: TRBV11-2
cdr3_aa: CASSLAGVWTDTQYF
cdr3_nt: TGTGCCAGCAGCTTAGCGGGAGTTTGGACAGATACGCAGTATTTT

j_call: TRBJ1-2
clone_size: NA
d_call: NA
v_call: TRBV6-5
cdr3_aa: CASHSPGNNYGYTF
cdr3_nt: TGTGCCAGCCATTCCCCCGGGAACAACTATGGCTACACCTTC

j_call: TRBJ1-1
clone_size: NA
d_call: NA
v_call: TRBV19
cdr3_aa: CASSTGLNTEAFF
cdr3_nt: TGTGCCAGTAGCACAGGGCTAAACACTGAAGCTTTCTTT

j_call: TRBJ2-5
clone_size: NA
d_call: NA
v_call: TRBV20-1
cdr3_aa: CSASPMKASETQYF
cdr3_nt: TGCAGTGCGAGTCCTATGAAGGCCTCAGAGACCCAGTACTTC

j_call: TRBJ2-5
clone_size: NA
d_call: TRBD1
v_call: TRBV7-9
cdr3_aa: CASSSSQGAMETQYF
cdr3_nt: TGTGCCAGCAGTTCATCACAGGGGGCCATGGAGACCCAGTACTTC

j_call: TRBJ1-5
clone_size: NA
d_call: NA
v_call: TRBV28
cdr3_aa: CASSFQGYSNQPQHF
cdr3_nt: TGTGCCAGCAGTTTCCAGGGTTATAGCAATCAGCCCCAGCATTTT

j_call: TRBJ2-1
clone_size: few
d_call: TRBD1
v_call: TRBV19
cdr3_aa: CASTPGTGLGEQFF
cdr3_nt: TGTGCCAGTACCCCTGGGACAGGGTTGGGTGAGCAGTTCTTC

j_call: TRBJ1-1
clone_size: NA
d_call: NA
v_call: TRBV9
cdr3_aa: CASGRGGSTEAFF
cdr3_nt: TGTGCCAGTGGGCGCGGGGGAAGCACTGAAGCTTTCTTT

j_call: TRBJ1-2
clone_size: NA
d_call: TRBD1
v_call: TRBV6-5
cdr3_aa: CASSTRQGYRGYTF
cdr3_nt: TGTGCCAGCAGCACTAGACAGGGATATCGGGGCTACACCTTC

j_call: TRBJ1-1
clone_size: NA
d_call: TRBD1
v_call: TRBV11-2
cdr3_aa: CASREYRGETEAFF
cdr3_nt: TGTGCCAGCAGGGAATACAGGGGAGAAACTGAAGCTTTCTTT

j_call: TRBJ2-2
clone_size: NA
d_call: TRBD2
v_call: TRBV7-2
cdr3_aa: CASSSAGLAATGELFF
cdr3_nt: TGTGCCAGCAGCTCAGCGGGACTAGCGGCAACCGGGGAGCTGTTTTTT

j_call: TRBJ2-1
clone_size: NA
d_call: TRBD2
v_call: TRBV28
cdr3_aa: CASLGGGSYNEQFF
cdr3_nt: TGTGCCAGCCTCGGGGGGGGGTCCTACAATGAGCAGTTCTTC

j_call: TRBJ1-6
clone_size: few
d_call: TRBD1
v_call: TRBV28
cdr3_aa: CASSLRQGPYNSPLHF
cdr3_nt: TGTGCCAGCAGTTTAAGACAGGGGCCCTATAATTCACCCCTCCACTTT

j_call: TRBJ2-7
clone_size: NA
d_call: NA
v_call: TRBV29-1
cdr3_aa: CSVAHTYEQYF
cdr3_nt: TGCAGCGTTGCGCATACCTACGAGCAGTACTTC

j_call: TRBJ2-3
clone_size: NA
d_call: NA
v_call: TRBV28
cdr3_aa: CASSLQATDTQYF
cdr3_nt: TGTGCCAGCAGTTTACAGGCCACAGATACGCAGTATTTT

j_call: TRBJ1-1
clone_size: NA
d_call: NA
v_call: TRBV5-1
cdr3_aa: CASSLRGNTEAFF
cdr3_nt: TGCGCCAGCAGCTTGCGGGGGAACACTGAAGCTTTCTTT

j_call: TRBJ2-7
clone_size: NA
d_call: TRBD2
v_call: TRBV28
cdr3_aa: CASNPLAGGPYEQYF
cdr3_nt: TGTGCCAGCAACCCCCTAGCGGGAGGCCCATACGAGCAGTACTTC

j_call: TRBJ1-4
clone_size: NA
d_call: NA
v_call: TRBV7-9
cdr3_aa: CASSLGGGTNEKLFF
cdr3_nt: TGTGCCAGCAGCTTAGGAGGTGGGACTAATGAAAAACTGTTTTTT

j_call: TRBJ2-1
clone_size: once
d_call: NA
v_call: TRBV5-1
cdr3_aa: CASSLVLSNEQFF
cdr3_nt: TGCGCCAGCAGCTTGGTACTCTCCAATGAGCAGTTCTTC

j_call: TRBJ2-5
clone_size: NA
d_call: TRBD2
v_call: TRBV6-4
cdr3_aa: CASSELAGGQETQYF
cdr3_nt: TGTGCCAGCAGTGAATTAGCGGGAGGTCAAGAGACCCAGTACTTC

j_call: TRBJ1-6
clone_size: few
d_call: TRBD1
v_call: TRBV27
cdr3_aa: CASSRGQGGSPLHF
cdr3_nt: TGTGCCAGCAGCCGGGGACAGGGGGGCTCACCCCTCCACTTT

j_call: TRBJ1-4
clone_size: NA
d_call: TRBD1
v_call: TRBV9
cdr3_aa: CASSVGDSFRGRDINEKLFF
cdr3_nt: TGTGCCAGCAGCGTAGGGGACAGTTTTCGAGGCCGGGACATAAATGAAAAACTGTTTTTT

j_call: TRBJ1-1
clone_size: NA
d_call: TRBD1
v_call: TRBV29-1
cdr3_aa: CSALTGRNTEAFF
cdr3_nt: TGCAGCGCACTGACAGGGCGGAACACTGAAGCTTTCTTT

j_call: TRBJ1-5
clone_size: NA
d_call: NA
v_call: TRBV19
cdr3_aa: CASNEHVLSNQPQHF
cdr3_nt: TGTGCCAGTAACGAGCATGTCCTTAGCAATCAGCCCCAGCATTTT